The 2 T cell receptor beta chains in this list originate from one sample, sequenced in a study of blood T cell repertoires in COVID-19. The method was immunoSEQ multiplex PCR; TCRdb's version includes in-frame clones alone and lacks a portion of them. In the table there are approximately 31,000 clones, 90% of which are singletons. The sample consisted of peripheral blood. The receptors were sampled from a man in his sixties with active COVID-19.

The genes are TRBV7-7 and TRBJ2-7; D is possibly TRBD1 (6 bases). CDR1 and CDR2 (germline): SSHAT, FNYEAQ (reference sequence). V was shortened by 2 bases and J by 2 bases, with 10 bases between the two germline ends. The CDR3 loop spans 14 amino acids. The CDR3 DNA reads as TGTGCCAGCAGCTTATATGGACAGACCTACGAGCAGTACTTC. Protein: CASSLYGQTYEQYF.

The genes are TRBV5-4 and TRBJ2-1, with 9 nucleotides matching TRBD1. The V gene end was trimmed by 0 bases and the J gene end by 8 bases; junction bases not matched to a gene: 9. The germline CDR1 and CDR2 sequences are SGHNT and YYREEE (reference sequence). The CDR3 consists of 16 residues. The CDR3 nucleotides are TGTGCCAGCAGCTTGGGGGCGGGACAGGGAGGGCATGAGCAGTTCTTC. Translating it yields CASSLGAGQGGHEQFF.